This TCR beta chain was identified during a study of shared clonotypes between healthy human individuals. CDR1 MDHEN and CDR2 SYDVKM come from the germline V gene. Trimming took off 4 bases at V and 2 bases at J, with 23 bases between the two ends. CDR3 size: 18 residues. Deep was the level used in running the assay. Unsorted PBMCs provided DNA that was sequenced on ten immunoSEQ deep assay plates. Sequencing used immunoSEQ multiplex PCR; TCRdb keeps in-frame clones, though not all of them. The data show some 490,000 clones, around 73% seen once. The source material was PBMCs. This TCR came from a woman aged 40 to 50 in good health. Some clones in this sample may be carry-over from other donors' samples. The rearrangement uses TRBV28 and TRBJ1-1; D gene ambiguous. CDR3: CASSSPYSPIDGNTEAFF. CDR3 DNA: TGTGCCAGCAGTTCGCCCTACTCCCCTATCGACGGTAACACTGAAGCTTTCTTT.